The source of this TCR beta chain is a study of cytomegalovirus exposure and HLA in healthy donors. In the PCR, 60 Vbeta and 13 Jbeta primers were used. Libraries were prepared by immunoSEQ multiplex PCR; TCRdb keeps only in-frame clonotypes and omits some of them. Altogether roughly 150,000 clones are present, approximately 80% being singletons, with the ten largest covering roughly 2.3%. This CDR3 region has 15 residues. V was shortened by 0 bases and J by 1 base, with 9 bases between the two germline ends. Germline V gene sequence: CDR1 LGHNA, CDR2 YNFKEQ. The sample holds a few counts of this clone.

This rearrangement joins TRBV4-2 to TRBJ1-1; D is unclear. The receptor was isolated from a man under 40 in good health and CMV-seronegative. The sequenced sample consisted of PBMCs. This chain's CDR3 is CASSQERNRNTEAFF. CDR3 DNA sequence: TGTGCCAGCAGCCAAGAAAGAAATAGGAACACTGAAGCTTTCTTT.